This TCR beta chain originates from a study of blood T cell repertoires in COVID-19. Background on the study: COVID-19 samples, acute and convalescent, were from the United States, Italy and Spain. T cells, B-cell-depleted T cells, or PBMCs provided the cDNA or gDNA that served as material.

In the authors' workflow: Scientists estimated how many nucleated cells there were by amplifying reference gene primers. Sequencing used immunoSEQ multiplex PCR; TCRdb keeps in-frame clones, though not all of them. V and J calls plus clone size are reproduced from that table; the DNA served to infer D and trimming. The sample shows around 80,000 clones, roughly 86% of them seen only once. In germline, CDR1 is SNHLY, CDR2 FYNNEI. This CDR3 is 13 amino acids long. Trimming cost V 8 bases and J 4 bases, with 14 bases left between them. This TCR was recovered from a man at least 80 years old with active or convalescent COVID-19. The chain employs TRBV2 and TRBJ1-1; D perhaps matches TRBD1 (6 bases). The sequenced sample was peripheral blood. CDR3 bases: TGTGCCAGCCTTCAGGGGTCGGGCACTGAAGCTTTCTTT. Protein product: CASLQGSGTEAFF.